A single sample is the source of the 22 T cell receptor beta chains below, sequenced in a study of T cell responses to AZD1222 COVID-19 vaccine. The method was immunoSEQ multiplex PCR; TCRdb's version includes in-frame clones alone and lacks a portion of them. The data contain approximately 84,000 clones, 75% to 90% of them singletons. This sample comprised peripheral blood, obtained on day 0 of AZD1222 vaccination. The receptors come from an adult in good health.

V and J are TRBV4-1 and TRBJ2-5, with 8 bases fitting TRBD2. Germline CDR1 reads MGHRA; CDR2 reads YSYEKL. The V gene end was trimmed by 3 bases and the J gene end by 5 bases; junction bases not matched to a gene: 14. The CDR3 contains 17 residues. The CDR3 bases are TGCGCCAGCAGCCATCTGAAATATAGCGGGATCACGGAGACCCAGTACTTC. This translates into CASSHLKYSGITETQYF.

As to this clone: Germline is not matched at one junction end, which may reflect a read error. The J gene is TRBJ1-6, the V gene TRBV6-1; D is unresolved. The CDR3 covers 14 residues. Germline V gene lookup returns CDR1 MNHNS and CDR2 SASEGT. The CDR3 bases are TGTGCCAGCACTGAAGCCCGCTATAATTCACCCCTCCACTTT. Protein sequence: CASTEARYNSPLHF.

This clone occurred a few times. This chain uses TRBV19 with TRBJ2-6; 8 nucleotides agree with TRBD1. V dropped 5 bases and J dropped 0; count of bases not matched to a gene: 3. Germline loops: CDR1 LNHDA, CDR2 SQIVND (reference sequence). CDR3 size: 16 residues. As DNA, the CDR3 is TGTGCCAGTAGTCCCACAGGGGGCTCTGGGGCCAACGTCCTGACTTTC. Translating gives CASSPTGGSGANVLTF.

This chain connects TRBV5-6 to TRBJ2-3, with D unresolved. The CDR3 spans 11 residues. Germline values: CDR1 SGHDT, CDR2 YYEEEE. V was trimmed by 1 base and J by 5 bases, leaving 2 bases between them. The CDR3 region is CASSLRDTQYF. The CDR3, as DNA: TGTGCCAGCAGCTTGAGAGATACGCAGTATTTT.

The chain recombines TRBV12-5 with TRBJ1-5, with D unresolved. CDR1 and CDR2 (germline): LGHNT, FRNRAP. The V end was cut by 1 base, the J end by 8 bases, with 6 bases between. CDR3 length equals 12 residues. The CDR3 region is CASGLALEPQHF. In DNA form, the CDR3 reads TGTGCTAGTGGTTTGGCGCTAGAGCCCCAGCATTTT. The full variable domain, rest sourced from reference TRBV12-5 and TRBJ1-5, is DARVTQTPRHKVTEMGQEVTMRCQPILGHNTVFWYRQTMMQGLELLAYFRNRAPLDDSGMPKDRFSAEMPDATLATLKIQPSEPRDSAVYFCASGLALEPQHFGDGTRLSIL.

This clone is a singleton in its sample. The rearrangement links TRBV24-1 to TRBJ2-1; D is unclear. V was shortened by 3 bases and J by 2 bases, with 13 bases between the two germline ends. The germline CDR1 and CDR2 sequences are KGHDR and SFDVKD. The CDR3 runs to 16 residues. The CDR3 DNA sequence: TGTGCCACCAGTGATCGGCTCGCCCTTACCTACAATGAGCAGTTCTTC. Translation gives CATSDRLALTYNEQFF.

The rearrangement uses TRBV2 and TRBJ1-4, with 10 bases that match TRBD1. CDR1 SNHLY and CDR2 FYNNEI come from the germline V gene. V dropped 6 bases and J dropped 0; count of bases not matched to a gene: 4. The CDR3 sequence is 16 residues long. CDR3 bases: TGTGCCAGCAGGGGCGACAGGGGGCCAACTAATGAAAAACTGTTTTTT. This gives the protein CASRGDRGPTNEKLFF. The whole variable domain, remainder taken from reference TRBV2 and TRBJ1-4, is EPEVTQTPSHQVTQMGQEVILRCVPISNHLYFYWYRQILGQKVEFLVSFYNNEISEKSEIFDDQFSVERPDGSNFTLKIRSTKLEDSAMYFCASRGDRGPTNEKLFFGSGTQLSVL.

V usage is TRBV27 and J usage is TRBJ2-7; D remains ambiguous. Trimming left V 8 bases short and J 3 bases short, with 11 bases between. Germline V lookup: CDR1 MNHEY, CDR2 SMNVEV (reference sequence). There are 12 residues in the CDR3. The CDR3 region has the DNA TGTGCCAGCGCCCGGGTACACTACGAGCAGTACTTC. Its translation: CASARVHYEQYF.

The CDR3 region has the DNA TGTGCCACCAGTCAGACAGGGACCCACGGGGAGCTGTTTTTT. Residues: CATSQTGTHGELFF. This sequence joins TRBV24-1 and TRBJ2-2, with TRBD1 identical over 7 bases. The CDR3 runs 14 residues. With V trimmed by 6 bases and J by 7 bases, 7 bases remained unmatched. The germline gives CDR1 KGHDR, CDR2 SFDVKD.

The chain combines TRBV5-1 with TRBJ2-1, with D possibly called TRBD1 or TRBD2 (5 bases each). V lost 4 bases, J lost 9 bases, and 23 bases lay in between. The V gene's germline CDR1 is SGHRS and CDR2 YFSETQ. CDR3 length: 16 residues. CDR3 DNA sequence: TGCGCCAGCAGCCTCCCGAAGACCGGGGCCGGAGCTGAGCAGTTCTTC. Encoded protein: CASSLPKTGAGAEQFF. The whole variable domain, filled in from reference TRBV5-1 and TRBJ2-1, reads KAGVTQTPRYLIKTRGQQVTLSCSPISGHRSVSWYQQTPGQGLQFLFEYFSETQRNKGNFPGRFSGRQFSNSRSEMNVSTLELGDSALYLCASSLPKTGAGAEQFFGPGTRLTVL.

J is TRBJ2-1 and V is TRBV6-2 or TRBV6-3, with 15 nucleotides matching TRBD2. Germline V gene data show CDR1 as MNHEY and CDR2 as SVGEGT. The V segment lost 5 bases and the J segment 0 bases; nucleotides outside the gene matches: 11. The CDR3 has 20 amino acids. The CDR3 coding sequence is TGTGCCAGCAGTACGTTTGGACTAGCGGGGGGGGCAAGCTCCTACAATGAGCAGTTCTTC. Translated, it gives CASSTFGLAGGASSYNEQFF.

The rearrangement uses TRBV5-1 and TRBJ1-4; D remains ambiguous. This CDR3 comprises 14 residues. Trimming removed 4 bases at V and 0 bases at J, with 7 bases between. Germline-derived CDR1 and CDR2 are SGHRS and YFSETQ. In nucleotides, the CDR3 is TGCGCCAGCAGCGACGGGACAACTAATGAAAAACTGTTTTTT. This gives the protein CASSDGTTNEKLFF.

The CDR3 DNA follows: TGTGCCAGCAGCTGGGCTAATGAAAAACTGTTTTTT. It translates to CASSWANEKLFF. V is TRBV5-6 and J is TRBJ1-4; D gene unclear. Between the trimmed V and J ends, which lost 3 bases and 3 bases, there was a span of 3 bases. The CDR3 is made up of 12 amino acids. The V gene's germline CDR1 is SGHDT and CDR2 YYEEEE.

This chain links TRBV6-6 with TRBJ1-2; 10 positions agree with TRBD1. The CDR3 contains 14 residues. Germline CDR1 is MNHNY and CDR2 is SVGAGI (reference sequence). The ends lost 6 bases at V and 9 bases at J; junction bases unmatched: 10. DNA for the CDR3: TGTGCCAGCAGATCCGACAGGGGGCCGCAGCGCTACACCTTC. It encodes CASRSDRGPQRYTF.

The genes are TRBV25-1 and TRBJ1-4, with 7 bases identical to TRBD1. CDR1 and CDR2 (germline): MGHDK, SYGVNS. The length of the CDR3 is 13 residues. V lost 3 bases, J lost 10 bases, and 5 bases stayed unmatched. DNA for the CDR3: TGTGCCAGCAGTGATTGGACAGGTGGAAAACTGTTTTTT. Amino acids: CASSDWTGGKLFF.

As regards this clone: A junction boundary mismatches the germline segment, possibly from a read error. The rearrangement links TRBV13 to TRBJ1-4; D perhaps matches TRBD1 (5 bases). Germline CDR1 reads PRHDT; CDR2 reads FYEKMQ (reference sequence). The length of the CDR3 is 15 residues. The CDR3 is CASTNRRGTNEKLFF. The CDR3 coding sequence is TGTGCCAGCACCAACCGTCGAGGGACTAACGAAAAACTGTTTTTT.

The V call is TRBV18, the J call TRBJ2-1, with D possibly TRBD2 on 6 matching bases. Germline CDR1 KGHSH, CDR2 LQKENI. The germline V and J ends were trimmed by 6 bases and 4 bases, with 10 bases remaining between them. CDR3 length: 13 residues. The CDR3 protein is CASSPGTYNEQFF. The DNA of the CDR3 is TGTGCCAGCTCCCCCGGGACTTACAATGAGCAGTTCTTC.

The CDR3: CASSSRGGAGTEAFF. The DNA of the CDR3 is TGTGCCAGCAGCTCAAGGGGGGGGGCGGGCACTGAAGCTTTCTTT. The gene calls are TRBV11-3 and TRBJ1-1, with D possibly TRBD1 on 6 matching bases. The CDR3 totals 15 residues. Germline V CDR1 and CDR2: SGHNT, YENEEA. Trimming left V 4 bases short and J 4 bases short, with 16 bases between.

The V and J genes are TRBV28 and TRBJ1-2; D call uncertain. The CDR3 is 14 residues long. Trimming cost V 2 bases and J 4 bases, with 11 bases left between them. Germline CDR1 is MDHEN and CDR2 is SYDVKM. CDR3 sequence reads: CASSLRQRGYGYTF. Written as DNA, the CDR3 is TGTGCCAGCAGTTTAAGGCAGCGGGGCTATGGCTACACCTTC.

This sequence joins TRBV6-1 and TRBJ2-1; D possibly corresponds to TRBD1 (5 bases). V was shortened by 1 base and J by 2 bases, with 15 bases between the two germline ends. This CDR3 region has 17 residues. Germline V CDR1 and CDR2: MNHNS, SASEGT. CDR3 amino acids: CASSEGGRPAPYNEQFF. The DNA of the CDR3 is TGTGCCAGCAGTGAAGGGGGCAGGCCCGCCCCCTACAATGAGCAGTTCTTC.

CDR3 sequence reads: CATSRDRAGGRTDTQYF. DNA for the CDR3: TGTGCCACCAGCAGAGATCGAGCGGGAGGGAGAACAGATACGCAGTATTTT. V is TRBV15 and J is TRBJ2-3; 10 nucleotides line up with TRBD2. Germline trimming cut 0 bases from V and 3 bases from J; bases unmatched to any gene: 6. Germline CDR1 LNHNV, CDR2 YYDKDF (reference sequence). This CDR3 spans 17 amino acids.

The CDR3 DNA reads as TGCGCCAGCAGCAGCCGAGGGGACCCCTACGAGCAGTACTTC. It encodes CASSSRGDPYEQYF. The chain couples TRBV5-1 to TRBJ2-7; possibly TRBD1 or TRBD2 for D (5 bases each). This CDR3 has 14 amino acids. Germline V gives CDR1 SGHRS, CDR2 YFSETQ. Trimming took 4 bases from V and 2 from J, leaving 13 bases between them.